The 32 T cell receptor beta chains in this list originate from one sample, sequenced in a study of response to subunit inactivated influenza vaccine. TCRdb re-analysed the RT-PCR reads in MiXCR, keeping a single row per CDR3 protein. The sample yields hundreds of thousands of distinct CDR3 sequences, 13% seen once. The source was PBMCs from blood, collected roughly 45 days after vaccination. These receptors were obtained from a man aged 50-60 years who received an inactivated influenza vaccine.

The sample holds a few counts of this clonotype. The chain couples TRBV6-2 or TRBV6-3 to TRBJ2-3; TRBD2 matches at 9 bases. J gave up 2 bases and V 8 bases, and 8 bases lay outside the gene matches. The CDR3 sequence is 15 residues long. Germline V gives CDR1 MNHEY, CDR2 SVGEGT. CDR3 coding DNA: TGTGCCAGCGGAGAGACTAGCGGACCCACAGATACGCAGTATTTT. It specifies CASGETSGPTDTQYF.

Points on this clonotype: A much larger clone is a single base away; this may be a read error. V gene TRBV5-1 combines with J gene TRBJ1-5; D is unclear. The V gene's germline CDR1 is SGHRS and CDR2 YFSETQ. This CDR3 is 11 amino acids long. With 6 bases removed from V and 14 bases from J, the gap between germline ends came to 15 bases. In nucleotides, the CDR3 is TGCGCCAGCAACTCCCCCGGACCAAAGCATTTT. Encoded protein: CASNSPGPKHF.

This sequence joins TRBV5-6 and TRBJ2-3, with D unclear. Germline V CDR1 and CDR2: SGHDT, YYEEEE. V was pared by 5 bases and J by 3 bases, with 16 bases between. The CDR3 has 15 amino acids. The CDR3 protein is CASSYEEWVTDTQYF. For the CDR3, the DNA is TGTGCCAGCAGTTATGAGGAATGGGTGACAGATACGCAGTATTTT.

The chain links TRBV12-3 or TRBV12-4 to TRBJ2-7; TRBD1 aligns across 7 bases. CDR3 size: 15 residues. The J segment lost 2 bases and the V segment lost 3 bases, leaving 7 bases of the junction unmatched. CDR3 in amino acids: CASSFRAGGPYEQYF. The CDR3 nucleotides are TGTGCCAGCAGTTTCCGGGCAGGGGGTCCCTACGAGCAGTACTTC.

Here the CDR3 DNA reads TGCGCCAGCAGCCAAGAGACAGGGAATAATTCACCCCTCCACTTT. It yields the protein CASSQETGNNSPLHF. The gene calls are TRBV4-1 and TRBJ1-6, with TRBD1 matching 7 bases. Germline CDR1 is MGHRA and CDR2 is YSYEKL. V shed 0 bases and J 5 bases; nucleotides not matched to a gene: 1. CDR3 length: 15 residues.

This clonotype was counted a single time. The CDR3 DNA sequence: TGTGCCAGCAGTTACGGGCCTAGCCGTCCTTCCCAGTACTTC. Translating it yields CASSYGPSRPSQYF. The rearrangement links TRBV6-2 or TRBV6-3 to TRBJ2-5; D is perhaps TRBD2 (5 bases). Germline CDR1 reads MNHEY; CDR2 reads SVGEGT. V gave up 2 bases and J gave up 9 bases, with 16 bases separating them. This CDR3 has 14 amino acids.

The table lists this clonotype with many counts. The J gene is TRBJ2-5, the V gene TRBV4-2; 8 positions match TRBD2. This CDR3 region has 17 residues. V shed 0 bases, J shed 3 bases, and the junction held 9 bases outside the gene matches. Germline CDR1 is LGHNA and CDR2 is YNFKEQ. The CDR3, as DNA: TGTGCCAGCAGCCAAGATTCCGCCGGGACTAGGAAAGAGACCCAGTACTTC. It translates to CASSQDSAGTRKETQYF.

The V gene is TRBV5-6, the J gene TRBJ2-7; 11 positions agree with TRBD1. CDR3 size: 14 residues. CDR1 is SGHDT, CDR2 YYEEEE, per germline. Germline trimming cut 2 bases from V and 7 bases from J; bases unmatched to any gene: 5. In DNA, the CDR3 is TGTGCCAGCAGCTTTCGAGGACAGGGGGCAGAGCAGTACTTC. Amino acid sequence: CASSFRGQGAEQYF.

Here the CDR3 reads CSARVPITDTQYF. The CDR3, as DNA: TGCAGTGCTAGAGTCCCCATCACAGATACGCAGTATTTT. The chain is built from TRBV20-1 and TRBJ2-3; D is unclear. V lost 1 base, J lost 2 bases, and 7 bases lay in between. The length of the CDR3 is 13 residues. Germline CDR1 reads DFQATT; CDR2 reads SNEGSKA (reference sequence).

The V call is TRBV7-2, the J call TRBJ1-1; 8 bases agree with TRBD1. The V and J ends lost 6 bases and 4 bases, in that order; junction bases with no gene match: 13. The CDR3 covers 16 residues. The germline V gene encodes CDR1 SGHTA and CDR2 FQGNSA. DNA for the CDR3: TGTGCCAGCAGTTCTCAGGGGGCTTTTTTGGGCACTGAAGCTTTCTTT. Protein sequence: CASSSQGAFLGTEAFF.

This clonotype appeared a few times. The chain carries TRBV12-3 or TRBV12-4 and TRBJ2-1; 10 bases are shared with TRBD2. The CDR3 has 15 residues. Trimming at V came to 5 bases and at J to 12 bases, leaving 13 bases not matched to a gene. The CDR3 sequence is CASSPVSGGAVGQFF. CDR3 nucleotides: TGTGCCAGCAGTCCCGTAAGCGGGGGGGCCGTGGGGCAGTTCTTC.

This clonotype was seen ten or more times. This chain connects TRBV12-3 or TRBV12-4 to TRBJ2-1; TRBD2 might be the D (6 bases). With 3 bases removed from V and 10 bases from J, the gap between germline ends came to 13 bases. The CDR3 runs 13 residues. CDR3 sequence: CASSFGGEWEQFF. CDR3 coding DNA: TGTGCCAGCAGTTTCGGGGGAGAATGGGAGCAGTTCTTC.

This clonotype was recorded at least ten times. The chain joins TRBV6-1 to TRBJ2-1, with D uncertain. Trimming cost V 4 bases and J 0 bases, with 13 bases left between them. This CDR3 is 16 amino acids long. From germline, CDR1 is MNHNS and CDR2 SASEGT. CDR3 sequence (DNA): TGTGCCAGCAGTGGGATGAGCGAGAGCTCCTACAATGAGCAGTTCTTC. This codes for CASSGMSESSYNEQFF.

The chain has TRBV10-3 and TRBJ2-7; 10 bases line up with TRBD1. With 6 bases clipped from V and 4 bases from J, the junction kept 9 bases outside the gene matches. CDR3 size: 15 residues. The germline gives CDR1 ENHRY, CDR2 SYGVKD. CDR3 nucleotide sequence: TGTGCCATCAGAAAAACCGGGACAGGGGTGTACGAGCAGTACTTC. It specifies CAIRKTGTGVYEQYF.

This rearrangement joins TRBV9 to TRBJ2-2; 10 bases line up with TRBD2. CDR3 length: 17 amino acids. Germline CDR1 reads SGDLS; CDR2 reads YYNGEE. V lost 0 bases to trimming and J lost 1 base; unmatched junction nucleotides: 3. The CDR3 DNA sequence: TGTGCCAGCAGCGTAGAAAGGACTAGCGGGAACACCGGGGAGCTGTTTTTT. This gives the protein CASSVERTSGNTGELFF. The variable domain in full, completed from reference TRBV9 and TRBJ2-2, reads DSGVTQTPKHLITATGQRVTLRCSPRSGDLSVYWYQQSLDQGLQFLIQYYNGEERAKGNILERFSAQQFPDLHSELNLSSLELGDSALYFCASSVERTSGNTGELFFGEGSRLTVL.

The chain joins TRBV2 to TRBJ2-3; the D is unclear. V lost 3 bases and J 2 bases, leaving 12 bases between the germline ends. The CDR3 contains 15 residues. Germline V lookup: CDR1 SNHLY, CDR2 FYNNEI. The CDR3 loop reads CASSDTENFTDTQYF. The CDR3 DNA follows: TGTGCCAGCAGTGACACGGAAAACTTCACAGATACGCAGTATTTT.

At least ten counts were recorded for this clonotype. CDR3 protein: CASSLGGDSNQPQHF. The CDR3 bases are TGCGCCAGCAGCTTGGGTGGGGATAGCAATCAGCCCCAGCATTTT. The rearrangement links TRBV5-1 to TRBJ1-5; D gene unclear. CDR1 is SGHRS, CDR2 YFSETQ, per germline. The CDR3 runs to 15 residues. The germline V and J ends were trimmed by 0 bases and 0 bases, with 7 bases remaining between them.

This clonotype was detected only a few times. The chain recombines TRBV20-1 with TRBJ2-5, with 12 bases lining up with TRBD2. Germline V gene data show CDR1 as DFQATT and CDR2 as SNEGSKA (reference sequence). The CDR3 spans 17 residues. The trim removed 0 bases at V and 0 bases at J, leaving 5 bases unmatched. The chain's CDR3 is CSARDTGLAGYQETQYF. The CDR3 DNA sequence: TGCAGTGCTAGAGACACTGGACTAGCGGGGTACCAAGAGACCCAGTACTTC.

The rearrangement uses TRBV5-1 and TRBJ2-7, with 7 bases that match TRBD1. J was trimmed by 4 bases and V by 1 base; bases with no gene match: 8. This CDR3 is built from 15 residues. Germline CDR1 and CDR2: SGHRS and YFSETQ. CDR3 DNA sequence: TGCGCCAGCAGCTTGTTCACAGGGGCTGAATACGAGCAGTACTTC. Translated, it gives CASSLFTGAEYEQYF. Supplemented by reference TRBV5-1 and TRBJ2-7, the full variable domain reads KAGVTQTPRYLIKTRGQQVTLSCSPISGHRSVSWYQQTPGQGLQFLFEYFSETQRNKGNFPGRFSGRQFSNSRSEMNVSTLELGDSALYLCASSLFTGAEYEQYFGPGTRLTVT.

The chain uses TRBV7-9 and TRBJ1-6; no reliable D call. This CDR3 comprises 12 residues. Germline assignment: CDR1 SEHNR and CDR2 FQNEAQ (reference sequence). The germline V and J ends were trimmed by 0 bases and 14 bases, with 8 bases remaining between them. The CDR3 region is CASSLARGSLHF. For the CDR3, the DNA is TGTGCCAGCAGCTTAGCCCGTGGGTCCCTCCACTTT. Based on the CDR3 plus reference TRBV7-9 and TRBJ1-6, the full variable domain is DTGVSQNPRHKITKRGQNVTFRCDPISEHNRLYWYRQTLGQGPEFLTYFQNEAQLEKSRLLSDRFSAERPKGSFSTLEIQRTEQGDSAMYLCASSLARGSLHFGNGTRLTVT.

The CDR3 nucleotides are TGTGCCAGCAGCCCCTGGGCCCGCTCCCGGGGAGATACGCAGTATTTT. It yields the protein CASSPWARSRGDTQYF. V gene TRBV7-9 combines with J gene TRBJ2-3; possible D gene TRBD2, 5 bases. The CDR3 contains 16 residues. The ends were cut back, 5 bases at V and 5 bases at J, with 20 bases in the middle. Germline assignment: CDR1 SEHNR and CDR2 FQNEAQ (reference sequence).

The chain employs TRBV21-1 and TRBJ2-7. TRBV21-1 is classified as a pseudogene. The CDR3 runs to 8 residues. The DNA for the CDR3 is TGTGCCAGCAGCAGCGTAAGCTTC. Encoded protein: CASSSVSF.

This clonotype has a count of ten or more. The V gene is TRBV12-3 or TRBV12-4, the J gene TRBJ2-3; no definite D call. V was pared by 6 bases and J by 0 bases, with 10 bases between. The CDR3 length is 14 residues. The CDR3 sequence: CASSQRYSTDTQYF. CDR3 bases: TGTGCCAGCAGCCAGAGATATAGCACAGATACGCAGTATTTT.

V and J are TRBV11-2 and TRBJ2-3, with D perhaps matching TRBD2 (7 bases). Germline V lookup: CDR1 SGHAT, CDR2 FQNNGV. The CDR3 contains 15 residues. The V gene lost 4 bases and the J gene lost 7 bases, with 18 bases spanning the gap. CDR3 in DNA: TGTGCCAGCAGCTCATCAGGAGGGGGGGCGAATACGCAGTATTTT. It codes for CASSSSGGGANTQYF.

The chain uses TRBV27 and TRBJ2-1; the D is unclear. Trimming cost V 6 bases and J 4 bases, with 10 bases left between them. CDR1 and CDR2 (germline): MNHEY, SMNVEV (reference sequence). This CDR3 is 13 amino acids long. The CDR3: CASRPTDYNEQFF. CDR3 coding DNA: TGTGCCAGCAGGCCCACGGATTACAATGAGCAGTTCTTC.

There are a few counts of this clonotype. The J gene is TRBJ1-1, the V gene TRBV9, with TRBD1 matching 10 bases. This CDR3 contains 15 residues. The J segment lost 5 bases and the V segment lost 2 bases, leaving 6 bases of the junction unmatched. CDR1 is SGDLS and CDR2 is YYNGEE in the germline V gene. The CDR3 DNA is TGTGCCAGCAGCGTCTCCGGGACAGGGGTTACTGAAGCTTTCTTT. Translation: CASSVSGTGVTEAFF.

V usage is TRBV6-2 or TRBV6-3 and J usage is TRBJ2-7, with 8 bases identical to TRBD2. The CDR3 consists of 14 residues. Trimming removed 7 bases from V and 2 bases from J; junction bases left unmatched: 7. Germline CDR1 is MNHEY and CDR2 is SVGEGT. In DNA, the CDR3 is TGTGCCAGCACCAACGGGGGGGTCACCTACGAGCAGTACTTC. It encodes CASTNGGVTYEQYF.

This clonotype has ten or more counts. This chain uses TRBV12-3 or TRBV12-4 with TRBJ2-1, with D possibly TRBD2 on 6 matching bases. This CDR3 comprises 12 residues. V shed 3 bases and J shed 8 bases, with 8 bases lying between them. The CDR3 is CASSFGEDEQFF. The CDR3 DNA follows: TGTGCCAGCAGTTTCGGGGAGGATGAGCAGTTCTTC.

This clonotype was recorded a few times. Here the CDR3 DNA reads TGCAGTGTTGACAGAGCGGGACTAGCGGGAGTTGGCAATGAGCAGTTCTTC. As protein: CSVDRAGLAGVGNEQFF. The chain recombines TRBV20-1 with TRBJ2-1, with 14 bases matching TRBD2. Germline assignment: CDR1 DFQATT and CDR2 SNEGSKA (reference sequence). Trimming at V came to 7 bases and at J to 6 bases, leaving 14 bases not matched to a gene. CDR3 length: 17 amino acids.

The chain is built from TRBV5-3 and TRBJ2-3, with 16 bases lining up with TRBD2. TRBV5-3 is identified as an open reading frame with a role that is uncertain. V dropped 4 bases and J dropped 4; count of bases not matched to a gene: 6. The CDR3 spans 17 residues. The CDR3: CARSGTSGGAGSDTQYF. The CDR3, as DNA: TGTGCCAGAAGCGGGACTAGCGGGGGGGCCGGGTCAGATACGCAGTATTTT.

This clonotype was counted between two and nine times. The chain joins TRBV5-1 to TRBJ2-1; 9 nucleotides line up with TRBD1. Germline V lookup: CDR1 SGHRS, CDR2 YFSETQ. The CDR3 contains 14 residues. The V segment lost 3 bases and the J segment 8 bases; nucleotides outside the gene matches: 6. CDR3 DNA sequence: TGCGCCAGCAGCTCGGGACAGGGAGGAGATGAGCAGTTCTTC. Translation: CASSSGQGGDEQFF.

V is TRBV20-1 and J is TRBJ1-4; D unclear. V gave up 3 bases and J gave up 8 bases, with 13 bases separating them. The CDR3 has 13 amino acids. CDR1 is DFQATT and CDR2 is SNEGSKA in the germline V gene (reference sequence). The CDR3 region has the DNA TGCAGTGCTAGCAGAGGAGTTGCAGAAAAACTGTTTTTT. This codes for CSASRGVAEKLFF.